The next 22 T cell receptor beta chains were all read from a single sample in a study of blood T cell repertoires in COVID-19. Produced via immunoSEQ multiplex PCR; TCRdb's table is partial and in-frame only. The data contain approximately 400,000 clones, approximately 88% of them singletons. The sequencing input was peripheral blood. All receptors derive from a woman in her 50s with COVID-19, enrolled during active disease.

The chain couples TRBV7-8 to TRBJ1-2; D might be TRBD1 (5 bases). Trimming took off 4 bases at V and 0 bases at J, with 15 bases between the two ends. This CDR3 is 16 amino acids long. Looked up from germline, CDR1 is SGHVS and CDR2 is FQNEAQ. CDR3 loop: CASSSTPGLANYGYTF. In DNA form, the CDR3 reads TGTGCCAGCAGCTCAACACCAGGGCTGGCTAACTATGGCTACACCTTC.

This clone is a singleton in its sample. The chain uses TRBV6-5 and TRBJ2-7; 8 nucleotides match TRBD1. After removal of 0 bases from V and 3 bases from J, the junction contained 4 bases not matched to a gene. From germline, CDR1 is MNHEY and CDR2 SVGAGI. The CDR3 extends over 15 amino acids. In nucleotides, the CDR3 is TGTGCCAGCAGTTACTCAGTACAGGGGGACTACGAGCAGTACTTC. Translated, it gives CASSYSVQGDYEQYF.

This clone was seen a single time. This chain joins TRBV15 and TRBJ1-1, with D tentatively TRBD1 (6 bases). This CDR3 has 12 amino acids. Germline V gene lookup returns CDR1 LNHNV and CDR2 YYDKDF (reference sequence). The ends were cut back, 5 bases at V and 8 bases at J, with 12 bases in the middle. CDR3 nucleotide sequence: TGTGCCACCAGCCCGATGGGGACAGAAGCTTTCTTT. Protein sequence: CATSPMGTEAFF.

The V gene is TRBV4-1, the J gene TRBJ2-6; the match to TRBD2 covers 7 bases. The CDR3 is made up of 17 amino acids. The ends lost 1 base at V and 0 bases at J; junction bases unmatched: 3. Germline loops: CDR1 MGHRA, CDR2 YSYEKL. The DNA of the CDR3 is TGCGCCAGCAGCCAAGCCTCGGGGGGCTCTGGGGCCAACGTCCTGACTTTC. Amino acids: CASSQASGGSGANVLTF.

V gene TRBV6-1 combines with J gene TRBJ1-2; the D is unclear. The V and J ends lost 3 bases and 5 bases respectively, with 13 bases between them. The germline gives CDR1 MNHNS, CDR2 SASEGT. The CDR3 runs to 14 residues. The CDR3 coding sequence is TGTGCCAGCAGTGATCAGATATCCCCTTATGGCTACACCTTC. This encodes CASSDQISPYGYTF.

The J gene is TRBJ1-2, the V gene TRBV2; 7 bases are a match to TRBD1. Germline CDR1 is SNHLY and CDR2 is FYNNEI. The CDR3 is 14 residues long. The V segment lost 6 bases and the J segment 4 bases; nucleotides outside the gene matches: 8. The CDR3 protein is CASSKPGQTYGYTF. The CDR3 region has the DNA TGTGCCAGCAGCAAACCGGGACAGACCTATGGCTACACCTTC.

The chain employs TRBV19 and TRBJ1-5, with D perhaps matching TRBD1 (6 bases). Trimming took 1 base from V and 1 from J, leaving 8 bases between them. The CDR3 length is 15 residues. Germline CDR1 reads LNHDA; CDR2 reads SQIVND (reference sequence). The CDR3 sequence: CASSIAGQSNQPQHF. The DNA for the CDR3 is TGTGCCAGTAGTATAGCAGGACAGAGCAATCAGCCCCAGCATTTT.

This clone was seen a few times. The DNA of the CDR3 is TGTGCCAGCAGTGAATGGGGGACCGGGACAGGAGGTGGCTACACCTTC. Translating gives CASSEWGTGTGGGYTF. V usage is TRBV2 and J usage is TRBJ1-2; TRBD1 aligns across 8 bases. Germline V lookup: CDR1 SNHLY, CDR2 FYNNEI. The V segment lost 2 bases and the J segment 7 bases; nucleotides outside the gene matches: 12. The CDR3 runs to 16 residues.

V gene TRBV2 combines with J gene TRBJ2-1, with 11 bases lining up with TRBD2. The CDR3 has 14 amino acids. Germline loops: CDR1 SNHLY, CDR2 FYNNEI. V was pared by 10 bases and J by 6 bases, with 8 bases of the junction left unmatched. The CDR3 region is CATQGTSGLNEQFF. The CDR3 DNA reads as TGTGCCACCCAAGGGACTAGCGGTCTCAATGAGCAGTTCTTC.

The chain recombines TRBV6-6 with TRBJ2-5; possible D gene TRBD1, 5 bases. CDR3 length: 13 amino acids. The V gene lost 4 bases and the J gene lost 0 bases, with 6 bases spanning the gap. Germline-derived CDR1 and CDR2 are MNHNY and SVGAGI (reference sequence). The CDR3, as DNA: TGTGCCAGCAGTTGGGGCAACCAAGAGACCCAGTACTTC. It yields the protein CASSWGNQETQYF.

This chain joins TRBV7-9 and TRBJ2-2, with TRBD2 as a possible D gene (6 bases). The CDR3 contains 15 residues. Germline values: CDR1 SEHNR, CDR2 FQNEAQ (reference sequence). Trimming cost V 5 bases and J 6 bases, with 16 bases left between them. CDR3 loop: CASSPGRRLAGELFF. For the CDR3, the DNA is TGTGCCAGCAGCCCGGGGAGGCGATTAGCCGGGGAGCTGTTTTTT.

The CDR3 region is CASSLENQGRGRTEAFF. As DNA, the CDR3 is TGCGCCAGCAGCTTGGAAAATCAGGGTAGGGGGAGAACTGAAGCTTTCTTT. V is TRBV5-1 and J is TRBJ1-1, with D maybe TRBD1 (6 bases). CDR3 length: 17 residues. Germline lookup yields CDR1 SGHRS and CDR2 YFSETQ. V was pared by 0 bases and J by 5 bases, with 20 bases between. Drawing the rest from reference TRBV5-1 and TRBJ1-1, the complete variable domain is KAGVTQTPRYLIKTRGQQVTLSCSPISGHRSVSWYQQTPGQGLQFLFEYFSETQRNKGNFPGRFSGRQFSNSRSEMNVSTLELGDSALYLCASSLENQGRGRTEAFFGQGTRLTVV.

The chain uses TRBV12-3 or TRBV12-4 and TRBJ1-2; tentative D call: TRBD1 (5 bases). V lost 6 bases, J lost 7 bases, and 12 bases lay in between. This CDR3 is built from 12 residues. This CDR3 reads CASSPGLGGYTF. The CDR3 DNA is TGTGCCAGCAGCCCAGGGTTAGGTGGCTACACCTTC.

This CDR3 reads CARSLVIGDEQYF. In DNA form, the CDR3 reads TGTGCCAGAAGCTTAGTTATAGGGGACGAGCAGTACTTC. This rearrangement joins TRBV7-5 to TRBJ2-7; the D call TRBD1 from the table was never checked on the DNA. TRBV7-5 is classified as a pseudogene. The CDR3 contains 13 residues.

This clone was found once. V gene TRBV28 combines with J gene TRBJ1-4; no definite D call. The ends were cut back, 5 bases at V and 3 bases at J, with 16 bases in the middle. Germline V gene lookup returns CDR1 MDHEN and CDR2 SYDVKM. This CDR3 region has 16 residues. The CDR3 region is CASSNGLLGANEKLFF. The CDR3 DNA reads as TGTGCCAGCAGTAATGGACTCCTCGGCGCTAATGAAAAACTGTTTTTT.

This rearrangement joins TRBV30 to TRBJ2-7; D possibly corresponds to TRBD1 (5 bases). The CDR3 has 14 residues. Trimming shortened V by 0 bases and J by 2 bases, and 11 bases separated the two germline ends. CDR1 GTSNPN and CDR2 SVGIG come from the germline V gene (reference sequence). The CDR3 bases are TGTGCCTGGAGTGTACTGGCACAGGCCTACGAGCAGTACTTC. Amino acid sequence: CAWSVLAQAYEQYF.

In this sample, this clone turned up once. In nucleotides, the CDR3 is TGTGCCAGCAGCCAAGATATCGGCGCGGCTAGAACCTACAATGAGCAGTTCTTC. Protein product: CASSQDIGAARTYNEQFF. The J gene is TRBJ2-1, the V gene TRBV4-2; D remains unclear. Per germline, CDR1 LGHNA and CDR2 YNFKEQ. The V gene lost 0 bases and the J gene lost 2 bases, with 17 bases spanning the gap. This CDR3 spans 18 amino acids.

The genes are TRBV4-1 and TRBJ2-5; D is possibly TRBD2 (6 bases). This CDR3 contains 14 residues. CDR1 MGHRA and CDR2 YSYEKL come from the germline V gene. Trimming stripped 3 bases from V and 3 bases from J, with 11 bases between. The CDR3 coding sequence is TGCGCCAGCAGCCATCAAATAGCGGAAGAGACCCAGTACTTC. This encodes CASSHQIAEETQYF.

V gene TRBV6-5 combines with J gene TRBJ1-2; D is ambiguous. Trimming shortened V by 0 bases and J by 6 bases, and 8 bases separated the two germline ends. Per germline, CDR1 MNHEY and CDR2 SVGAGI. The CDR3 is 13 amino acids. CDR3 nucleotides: TGTGCCAGCAGTTACTCTTTCGGAGATGGCTACACCTTC. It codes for CASSYSFGDGYTF.

CDR3 residues: CAISEIAEDNAEAFF. The CDR3 DNA follows: TGTGCCATCAGTGAGATCGCAGAGGATAACGCTGAAGCTTTCTTT. The chain links TRBV10-3 to TRBJ1-1; D is undetermined. The CDR3 length is 15 residues. The germline V gene encodes CDR1 ENHRY and CDR2 SYGVKD. The V gene lost 2 bases and the J gene lost 6 bases, with 16 bases spanning the gap.

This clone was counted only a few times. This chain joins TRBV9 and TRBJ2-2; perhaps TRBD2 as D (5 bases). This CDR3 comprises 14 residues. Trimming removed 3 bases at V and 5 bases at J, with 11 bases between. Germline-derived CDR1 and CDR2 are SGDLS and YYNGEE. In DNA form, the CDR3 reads TGTGCCAGCAGCGGACAACCGGGGACCGGGGAGCTGTTTTTT. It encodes CASSGQPGTGELFF.

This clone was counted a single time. The CDR3 region is CASSMERGDTQYF. The CDR3 nucleotides read TGTGCCAGTAGTATGGAGCGGGGAGATACGCAGTATTTT. The chain carries TRBV19 and TRBJ2-3, with TRBD2 matching 7 bases. The CDR3 has 13 residues. With V trimmed by 3 bases and J by 5 bases, 2 bases remained unmatched. Per the germline V gene, CDR1 is LNHDA and CDR2 is SQIVND (reference sequence).